This TCR beta chain was retrieved from a study of T cell responses to AZD1222 COVID-19 vaccine. Background on the study: The study pooled second doses at about 4 or about 12 weeks.

CDR1 and CDR2 (germline): SGHTA, FQGNSA. This CDR3 contains 18 residues. V was pared by 4 bases and J by 2 bases, with 12 bases of the junction left unmatched. Remarks on this clone: No antigen is known for it.

Study results and caveats: Spike regions recognized by vaccine-associated CD4 TCRs spanned the protein, led by 160-218 and 743-854. In all cases, repertoires were sampled only after the peak T cell response. In a largely white British group with more females than males, clonal diversity was possibly underestimated.

Sequencing used immunoSEQ multiplex PCR; TCRdb keeps in-frame clones, though not all of them. This table holds 120,000 or so clones, roughly 84% found once. Sequenced material: peripheral blood, taken on day 0 of AZD1222 vaccination. The sequence came from an adult in good health. The chain links TRBV7-2 to TRBJ1-3, with TRBD1 matching over 9 bases. The CDR3 loop is CASSSAPTRTGAGNTIYF. The CDR3 nucleotides are TGTGCCAGCAGCTCCGCACCCACCAGGACAGGGGCTGGAAACACCATATATTTT.